The entry that follows covers one T cell receptor (beta chain) sequence. This entry comes from a study of control samples from healthy donors and cancer patients. The germline V gene encodes CDR1 SGHRS and CDR2 YFSETQ. The CDR3 spans 13 residues. The ends were cut back, 0 bases at V and 9 bases at J, with 10 bases in the middle. The repertoire was sequenced with immunoSEQ multiplex PCR; TCRdb's copy has only in-frame clones and lacks some. The sample has 200,000 to 250,000 clones, just under 95% seen once. Sequences were obtained from blood. The origin of this receptor is a man aged 45-60 years in good health. This rearrangement joins TRBV5-1 to TRBJ2-4; the D gene is possibly TRBD2 (5 bases). The CDR3 DNA reads as TGCGCCAGCAGCTTGGCGGGGTATAGCATTCAGTACTTC. Encoded protein: CASSLAGYSIQYF.